The 21 T cell receptor beta chains below all came from one sample that was sequenced in a study of blood T cell repertoires in COVID-19. Sequencing was performed with immunoSEQ multiplex PCR; in TCRdb, only in-frame clones are kept and a portion is missing. The profile shows about 360,000 clones, roughly 77% of them singletons. Sequenced sample: peripheral blood. The receptors were gathered from a human donor with acute or convalescent COVID-19. The donor label of this sample is uncertain.

This clone has a single count. The chain uses TRBV11-1 and TRBJ2-4; 7 bases are a match to TRBD2. V was pared by 3 bases and J by 0 bases, with 5 bases of the junction left unmatched. Germline lookup yields CDR1 SGHAT and CDR2 FQDESV (reference sequence). This CDR3 comprises 16 residues. The CDR3 reads CASSLGLAGAKNIQYF. CDR3 nucleotide sequence: TGTGCCAGCAGCTTGGGTTTAGCGGGAGCCAAAAACATTCAGTACTTC.

This chain's CDR3 is CASSSDYTTGGNTIYF. CDR3 in DNA: TGCGCCAGCAGTTCCGACTATACGACAGGGGGAAACACCATATATTTT. The chain uses TRBV5-1 and TRBJ1-3; 7 bases match TRBD1. Losses at the gene ends were 5 bases for V and 4 bases for J; bases not matched to a gene: 12. The CDR3 is 16 residues long. Germline V gene lookup returns CDR1 SGHRS and CDR2 YFSETQ.

The chain couples TRBV5-1 to TRBJ2-2; 7 bases are shared with TRBD1. This CDR3 is built from 17 residues. With V trimmed by 8 bases and J by 0 bases, 13 bases remained unmatched. Per germline, CDR1 SGHRS and CDR2 YFSETQ. CDR3 bases: TGCGCCAGTGATCTACTGGGTGACAGGGCGAACACCGGGGAGCTGTTTTTT. Translating it yields CASDLLGDRANTGELFF.

The chain carries TRBV18 and TRBJ1-1, with D maybe TRBD1 (5 bases). Germline CDR1 reads KGHSH; CDR2 reads LQKENI. CDR3 size: 15 residues. V gave up 1 base and J gave up 0 bases, with 9 bases separating them. The CDR3 here is CASSPQPGLNTEAFF. DNA for the CDR3: TGTGCCAGCTCACCACAGCCAGGGTTGAACACTGAAGCTTTCTTT.

This chain links TRBV10-2 with TRBJ1-5; D is perhaps TRBD1 (6 bases). In germline, CDR1 is WSHSY, CDR2 SAAADI. Trimming removed 0 bases from V and 3 bases from J, with 18 bases in between. The CDR3 is made up of 18 amino acids. The CDR3 is CASSESTRQESINQPQHF. In DNA form, the CDR3 reads TGCGCCAGCAGTGAGTCGACTCGACAGGAGTCTATCAATCAGCCCCAGCATTTT.

The genes are TRBV5-1 and TRBJ2-3; no definite D call. Trimming took off 2 bases at V and 5 bases at J, with 3 bases between the two ends. Germline CDR1 reads SGHRS; CDR2 reads YFSETQ. The CDR3 length is 11 residues. The CDR3 DNA follows: TGCGCCAGCAGCTTCAAAGATACGCAGTATTTT. Translated, it gives CASSFKDTQYF.

The chain combines TRBV30 with TRBJ1-2; D remains unclear. Germline CDR1 GTSNPN, CDR2 SVGIG (reference sequence). The CDR3 covers 16 residues. The V end was cut by 0 bases, the J end by 7 bases, with 21 bases between. The CDR3 loop reads CAWSVLPREGTAGYTF. The DNA for the CDR3 is TGTGCCTGGAGTGTACTCCCCCGGGAGGGAACAGCTGGCTACACCTTC.

This chain uses TRBV27 with TRBJ1-1; a possible D gene is TRBD1 (6 bases). The germline V gene has CDR1 MNHEY and CDR2 SMNVEV (reference sequence). This CDR3 spans 17 amino acids. The V and J ends lost 6 bases and 1 base respectively, with 21 bases between them. This chain's CDR3 is CASSNRRGSNANTEAFF. DNA of the CDR3: TGTGCCAGCAGCAATCGTAGGGGGTCGAACGCGAACACTGAAGCTTTCTTT.

The chain links TRBV18 to TRBJ1-6; 9 bases line up with TRBD1. The germline V gene has CDR1 KGHSH and CDR2 LQKENI. The CDR3 extends over 15 amino acids. V was pared by 1 base and J by 8 bases, with 3 bases of the junction left unmatched. CDR3 loop: CASSPQGQGYSPLHF. In DNA form, the CDR3 reads TGTGCCAGCTCACCACAGGGACAGGGATATTCACCCCTCCACTTT.

The J gene is TRBJ1-1, the V gene TRBV5-1; unclear D gene. The germline gives CDR1 SGHRS, CDR2 YFSETQ. Trimming removed 0 bases from V and 4 bases from J, with 13 bases in between. The CDR3 covers 15 residues. In DNA form, the CDR3 reads TGCGCCAGCAGCTTGGGAGTACTCCTTTCCACTGAAGCTTTCTTT. Translation gives CASSLGVLLSTEAFF.

The chain combines TRBV5-5 with TRBJ1-2; 12 bases match TRBD1. The CDR3 sequence is 14 residues long. The V gene's germline CDR1 is SGHKS and CDR2 YYEKEE (reference sequence). V gave up 3 bases and J gave up 7 bases; unmatched junction bases: 4. The CDR3, as DNA: TGTGCCAGCAGCTGGGGACAGGGGGCGAGTGGCTACACCTTC. It yields the protein CASSWGQGASGYTF.

A single count supports this clone. The same CDR3 can be traced to other DNA sequences in this sample. The chain uses TRBV19 and TRBJ2-7; 8 bases line up with TRBD2. The V gene end was trimmed by 3 bases and the J gene end by 2 bases; junction bases not matched to a gene: 3. In germline, CDR1 is LNHDA, CDR2 SQIVND (reference sequence). CDR3 size: 14 residues. CDR3 DNA: TGTGCCAGTAGTATCCGAGCGGGGGCCTACGAGCAGTACTTC. This encodes CASSIRAGAYEQYF.

The chain links TRBV29-1 to TRBJ2-1, with D tentatively TRBD1 (5 bases). The V end lost 4 bases, the J end lost 9 bases, and 16 bases lay between the germline ends. The germline V gene encodes CDR1 SQVTM and CDR2 ANQGSEA. The CDR3 runs to 13 residues. The CDR3 nucleotides read TGCAGCGTTGCCAGGGTCTTAGAGAGTGAGCAGTTCTTC. This encodes CSVARVLESEQFF.

This clone is a singleton in its sample. The chain has TRBV2 and TRBJ1-5; 7 nucleotides match TRBD1. Per the germline V gene, CDR1 is SNHLY and CDR2 is FYNNEI. CDR3 size: 13 residues. V dropped 6 bases and J dropped 4; count of bases not matched to a gene: 3. The CDR3 sequence is CASRPGGNQPQHF. In DNA, the CDR3 is TGTGCCAGCAGGCCAGGGGGGAATCAGCCCCAGCATTTT.

The chain carries TRBV5-5 and TRBJ1-4, with 7 bases that match TRBD1. CDR3 length equals 16 residues. Losses at the gene ends were 5 bases for V and 11 bases for J; bases not matched to a gene: 18. The germline CDR1 and CDR2 sequences are SGHKS and YYEKEE (reference sequence). The CDR3: CASRDGTGTVHEKLFF. In nucleotides, the CDR3 is TGTGCCAGCAGGGATGGGACCGGGACAGTACACGAGAAACTGTTTTTT.

The chain employs TRBV15 and TRBJ2-1; 7 bases are a match to TRBD1. Per the germline V gene, CDR1 is LNHNV and CDR2 is YYDKDF (reference sequence). The V and J ends lost 4 bases and 1 base, in that order; junction bases with no gene match: 4. CDR3 length equals 15 residues. The CDR3 nucleotides read TGTGCCACCAGCAAAGACAGGGTATCCTACAATGAGCAGTTCTTC. It specifies CATSKDRVSYNEQFF.

V is TRBV2 and J is TRBJ1-1; 7 nucleotides match TRBD1. Germline CDR1 reads SNHLY; CDR2 reads FYNNEI. V shed 6 bases and J 5 bases; nucleotides not matched to a gene: 9. CDR3 size: 14 residues. The CDR3 spells CASRDRQGVTEAFF. CDR3 coding DNA: TGTGCCAGCAGAGACCGACAGGGCGTGACTGAAGCTTTCTTT.

The V and J genes are TRBV12-3 or TRBV12-4 and TRBJ2-5, with D perhaps matching TRBD1 (5 bases). The CDR3 contains 11 residues. Trimming left V 7 bases short and J 4 bases short, with 7 bases between. Here the CDR3 DNA reads TGTGCCAGCACCACAGGAGAGACCCAGTACTTC. Translating it yields CASTTGETQYF.

The J gene is TRBJ2-2, the V gene TRBV18, with D hard to call. The CDR3 runs to 17 residues. Between the trimmed V and J ends, which lost 1 base and 0 bases, there was a span of 12 bases. Germline V CDR1 and CDR2: KGHSH, LQKENI. As DNA, the CDR3 is TGTGCCAGCTCACCACTCTCCCCCGTCTCGAACACCGGGGAGCTGTTTTTT. Translating it yields CASSPLSPVSNTGELFF.

This rearrangement joins TRBV7-2 to TRBJ2-7, with a weak D call TRBD2 (5 bases). V was clipped by 5 bases and J by 2 bases, with 22 bases between them. The CDR3 is 17 residues long. The germline V gene encodes CDR1 SGHTA and CDR2 FQGNSA. As DNA, the CDR3 is TGTGCCAGCAGCCCCGAGGGTAGGAGTAACCCTCCCTACGAGCAGTACTTC. Translation gives CASSPEGRSNPPYEQYF.

The chain has TRBV7-8 and TRBJ1-3, with D possibly being TRBD1 (5 bases). Deletions cut 5 bases from V and 4 bases from J, with 27 bases between. CDR1 is SGHVS and CDR2 is FQNEAQ in the germline V gene. The CDR3 has 19 amino acids. CDR3 DNA: TGTGCCAGCAGCCATAGGGGAGGGACGGGCAAAGCTGGGGGAAACACCATATATTTT. This codes for CASSHRGGTGKAGGNTIYF.